The 15 T cell receptor beta chains below were found in one sample sequenced in a study of memory CD4+ T cells and cytomegalovirus serostatus. Single viable CD3+CD4+CD8-CD45RO+ cells were sorted as the memory CD4+ T cells. TCRdb keeps only in-frame clones here, not all; method: immunoSEQ multiplex PCR. Here the sample spans approximately 40,000 clones, about three quarters being singletons. Sequenced sample: memory CD4+ T cells from blood. The receptors originated from an adult in good health and CMV-seronegative.

This clone was counted once. This specimen includes other DNA sequences encoding the same CDR3. CDR3 residues: CASSLGLGQGAREQYF. As DNA, the CDR3 is TGTGCCAGCAGCCTGGGGTTGGGACAGGGGGCTCGCGAGCAGTACTTC. The J gene is TRBJ2-7, the V gene TRBV7-9; TRBD1 matches at 12 bases. CDR1 SEHNR and CDR2 FQNEAQ come from the germline V gene (reference sequence). This CDR3 is 16 amino acids long. The V segment lost 5 bases and the J segment 6 bases; nucleotides outside the gene matches: 11. The full variable domain, its missing parts supplied by reference TRBV7-9 and TRBJ2-7, is DTGVSQNPRHKITKRGQNVTFRCDPISEHNRLYWYRQTLGQGPEFLTYFQNEAQLEKSRLLSDRFSAERPKGSFSTLEIQRTEQGDSAMYLCASSLGLGQGAREQYFGPGTRLTVT.

This clone was observed a handful of times. V and J are TRBV4-2 and TRBJ2-5; 7 bases are shared with TRBD2. Germline V gene sequence: CDR1 LGHNA, CDR2 YNFKEQ. V shed 0 bases and J 4 bases; nucleotides not matched to a gene: 8. The CDR3 is 16 residues long. The CDR3 sequence is CASSQEVGIAGETQYF. CDR3 sequence (DNA): TGTGCCAGCAGCCAAGAGGTTGGTATAGCGGGAGAGACCCAGTACTTC.

The V gene is TRBV10-3, the J gene TRBJ2-3; D gene uncertain. This CDR3 spans 13 amino acids. Between the trimmed V and J ends, which lost 6 bases and 0 bases, there was a span of 7 bases. CDR1 is ENHRY and CDR2 is SYGVKD in the germline V gene. Here the CDR3 DNA reads TGTGCCATCAGCTCTCTGAGCACAGATACGCAGTATTTT. It is translated as CAISSLSTDTQYF.

The V and J genes are TRBV7-2 and TRBJ1-1, with D unresolved. Trimming took off 3 bases at V and 1 base at J, with 9 bases between the two ends. Germline assignment: CDR1 SGHTA and CDR2 FQGNSA. This CDR3 spans 14 amino acids. CDR3 in amino acids: CASSFNFGNTEAFF. In nucleotides, the CDR3 is TGTGCCAGCAGCTTTAATTTTGGGAACACTGAAGCTTTCTTT.

The chain combines TRBV19 with TRBJ2-1; 8 bases match TRBD2. CDR3 size: 16 residues. Germline CDR1 is LNHDA and CDR2 is SQIVND (reference sequence). V lost 0 bases, J lost 3 bases, and 4 bases stayed unmatched. The CDR3 spells CASSIESGGYYNEQFF. CDR3 DNA sequence: TGTGCCAGTAGTATAGAGAGCGGGGGTTACTACAATGAGCAGTTCTTC. Based on the CDR3 plus reference TRBV19 and TRBJ2-1, the full variable domain is DGGITQSPKYLFRKEGQNVTLSCEQNLNHDAMYWYRQDPGQGLRLIYYSQIVNDFQKGDIAEGYSVSREKKESFPLTVTSAQKNPTAFYLCASSIESGGYYNEQFFGPGTRLTVL.

The V call is TRBV5-1, the J call TRBJ1-1; no clear D gene. Trimming removed 3 bases at V and 1 base at J, with 10 bases between. The germline V gene has CDR1 SGHRS and CDR2 YFSETQ. The CDR3 extends over 14 amino acids. The CDR3 DNA is TGCGCCAGCAGCTCGGACGGGCGGAACACTGAAGCTTTCTTT. Translation gives CASSSDGRNTEAFF.

This clone was counted between two and nine times. Other DNA sequences within the sample encode an identical CDR3. The chain has TRBV28 and TRBJ1-5, with unresolved D. The CDR3 length is 13 residues. V lost 5 bases and J lost 2, with 7 bases in between. CDR1 and CDR2 (germline): MDHEN, SYDVKM. CDR3 DNA sequence: TGTGCCAGCAGTCGGCCGGGCAATCAGCCCCAGCATTTT. It codes for CASSRPGNQPQHF.

This chain links TRBV10-3 with TRBJ2-6; possibly TRBD2 for D (6 bases). V was cut by 6 bases and J by 0 bases, with 18 bases left in between. This CDR3 spans 18 amino acids. Germline values: CDR1 ENHRY, CDR2 SYGVKD. The CDR3 DNA is TGTGCCATCAGCAGATCTAGCGCAGCCAGCTCTGGGGCCAACGTCCTGACTTTC. Its protein product is CAISRSSAASSGANVLTF.

This chain links TRBV5-1 with TRBJ2-3; a weak D match, TRBD1 (6 bases). The CDR3 is 14 residues long. Germline V gene data show CDR1 as SGHRS and CDR2 as YFSETQ. Trimming took 4 bases from V and 6 from J, leaving 15 bases between them. In DNA form, the CDR3 reads TGCGCCAGCAGCCCCATCTCAGGGGAGGATACGCAGTATTTT. Translating gives CASSPISGEDTQYF. The whole variable domain, remainder taken from reference TRBV5-1 and TRBJ2-3, is KAGVTQTPRYLIKTRGQQVTLSCSPISGHRSVSWYQQTPGQGLQFLFEYFSETQRNKGNFPGRFSGRQFSNSRSEMNVSTLELGDSALYLCASSPISGEDTQYFGPGTRLTVL.

The V call is TRBV27, the J call TRBJ1-5; 8 bases are a match to TRBD1. Germline CDR1 reads MNHEY; CDR2 reads SMNVEV (reference sequence). The CDR3 is 17 residues long. V lost 6 bases and J lost 1; bases outside the gene matches: 11. Written as DNA, the CDR3 is TGTGCCAGCAGCCCCGGACAGGGAAGGTCAAGCAATCAGCCCCAGCATTTT. Its translation: CASSPGQGRSSNQPQHF.

This clone was seen just once. The rearrangement joins TRBV19 to TRBJ2-1, with a possible D match to TRBD2 (6 bases). Germline loops: CDR1 LNHDA, CDR2 SQIVND (reference sequence). There are 15 residues in the CDR3. V dropped 5 bases and J dropped 1 base, with 12 bases sitting between them. CDR3 sequence (DNA): TGTGCCAGTAGTGTAGCGGTTCTTTCCTACAATGAGCAGTTCTTC. Protein sequence: CASSVAVLSYNEQFF.

The V and J genes are TRBV7-3 and TRBJ2-1; 9 nucleotides match TRBD1. Germline loops: CDR1 SGHTA, CDR2 FQGTGA. The CDR3 is 14 amino acids. V was pared by 4 bases and J by 8 bases, with 6 bases of the junction left unmatched. The CDR3 sequence is CASSSRQGDDEQFF. In DNA, the CDR3 is TGTGCCAGCAGCTCCAGACAGGGGGACGATGAGCAGTTCTTC.

The CDR3 bases are TGCGCCAGCAGCCAAGTCGTGATCGGGGGCCGCAATCAGCCCCAGCATTTT. Translation: CASSQVVIGGRNQPQHF. The chain has TRBV4-1 and TRBJ1-5; D might be TRBD1 (6 bases). Germline V gives CDR1 MGHRA, CDR2 YSYEKL. The CDR3 totals 17 residues. V lost 1 base, J lost 2 bases, and 15 bases lay in between.

The rearrangement links TRBV28 to TRBJ1-2, with D possibly TRBD1 on 6 matching bases. The V end was cut by 3 bases, the J end by 7 bases, with 21 bases between. This CDR3 has 16 residues. Germline V CDR1 and CDR2: MDHEN, SYDVKM. This CDR3 is CASSLETGAELGGYTF. Written as DNA, the CDR3 is TGTGCCAGCAGTTTGGAGACAGGCGCCGAGTTAGGTGGCTACACCTTC.

The chain uses TRBV5-8 and TRBJ2-1, with 7 bases fitting TRBD1. CDR1 and CDR2 from the germline V gene are SGHTS and YDEGEE. The V segment lost 6 bases and the J segment 6 bases; nucleotides outside the gene matches: 12. The CDR3 extends over 15 amino acids. The DNA of the CDR3 is TGTGCCAGCAAACTACAGGGGACAAATCCCAATGAGCAGTTCTTC. This translates into CASKLQGTNPNEQFF.